This T cell receptor (beta chain) was found in a study of CD8+ T cells in alopecia areata. Sequencing templates came from extracted RNA that was reverse transcribed into cDNA. Libraries were prepared by immunoSEQ multiplex PCR; TCRdb keeps only in-frame clonotypes and omits some of them. The sample yields roughly 250,000 clones, 65% to 70% seen once. The clonotype was recovered from a human donor with alopecia areata. The sequences come from CD4+ T cells sorted from blood, collected at week 0.

The CDR3 sequence is CASSLGTPSYNEQFF. CDR3 coding DNA: TGTGCCAGCAGCTTAGGGACACCCTCCTACAATGAGCAGTTCTTC. The V call is TRBV7-2, the J call TRBJ2-1; TRBD1 is a possible D gene (5 bases). Germline loops: CDR1 SGHTA, CDR2 FQGNSA. The CDR3 has 15 amino acids. Trimming cost V 1 base and J 0 bases, with 7 bases left between them.